One sample yielded the 24 T cell receptor beta chains listed below, sequenced in a study of cytomegalovirus exposure and HLA in healthy donors. The study ran its PCR with 60 Vbeta and 13 Jbeta primers. Produced via immunoSEQ multiplex PCR; TCRdb's table is partial and in-frame only. The sample comprises 190,000 or so clones, around three quarters of which are singletons, and about 0.64% rests with the top ten. Sequencing used PBMCs. The receptors stem from a boy aged 5 to 17 in good health and CMV-seronegative.

This chain connects TRBV4-2 to TRBJ2-4; 8 nucleotides match TRBD1. The trim removed 0 bases at V and 0 bases at J, leaving 7 bases unmatched. The CDR3 has 18 residues. Per the germline V gene, CDR1 is LGHNA and CDR2 is YNFKEQ. CDR3 bases: TGTGCCAGCAGCCAAGATCCGGCAGGGGGCGCAGCCAAAAACATTCAGTACTTC. Its protein is CASSQDPAGGAAKNIQYF.

The rearrangement links TRBV14 to TRBJ1-2; TRBD1 matches at 8 bases. Germline V CDR1 and CDR2: SGHDN, FVKESK. The CDR3 consists of 13 residues. Trimming at V came to 2 bases and at J to 7 bases, leaving 3 bases not matched to a gene. The CDR3 region has the DNA TGTGCCAGCAGCCAATCCGACAGGGGTGGCTACACCTTC. Translated, it gives CASSQSDRGGYTF.

Concerning this clone: This specimen includes other DNA sequences encoding the same CDR3. The V and J genes are TRBV7-3 and TRBJ1-1; D is unclear. This CDR3 has 14 residues. The V end was cut by 2 bases, the J end by 1 base, with 8 bases between. Germline V lookup: CDR1 SGHTA, CDR2 FQGTGA. CDR3 protein: CASSLSGGNTEAFF. The CDR3 DNA is TGTGCCAGCAGCTTATCGGGAGGGAACACTGAAGCTTTCTTT. Filled out from reference TRBV7-3 and TRBJ1-1, the complete variable domain reads GAGVSQTPSNKVTEKGKYVELRCDPISGHTALYWYRQSLGQGPEFLIYFQGTGAADDSGLPNDRFFAVRPEGSVSTLKIQRTERGDSAVYLCASSLSGGNTEAFFGQGTRLTVV.

The CDR3 DNA reads TGTGCCAGCGAGACAGGGGCGGACACTGAAGCTTTCTTT. It is translated as CASETGADTEAFF. The chain joins TRBV6-1 to TRBJ1-1, with 8 bases aligning to TRBD1. In germline, CDR1 is MNHNS, CDR2 SASEGT. V lost 8 bases to trimming and J lost 3 bases; unmatched junction nucleotides: 5. The CDR3 totals 13 residues.

The chain recombines TRBV7-8 with TRBJ2-7, with 11 bases that match TRBD2. CDR1 and CDR2 (germline): SGHVS, FQNEAQ. Trimming took 1 base from V and 4 from J; bases not matched to a gene: 9. The CDR3 has 17 residues. CDR3 DNA: TGTGCCAGCAGCTTAGGCGGGCGACTAGCGGGAACATACGAGCAGTACTTC. Its translation: CASSLGGRLAGTYEQYF.

The CDR3 here is CASSLVGSGEYEQYF. CDR3 coding DNA: TGTGCCAGCAGCTTAGTCGGTAGCGGGGAGTACGAGCAGTACTTC. This chain uses TRBV11-3 with TRBJ2-5, with 8 bases matching TRBD2. The closer fit of TRBJ2-7 to the DNA end suggests the J call may be wrong. Germline V lookup: CDR1 SGHNT, CDR2 YENEEA. The CDR3 extends over 15 amino acids.

This chain uses TRBV4-1 with TRBJ2-1; TRBD1 agrees at 10 bases. Germline values: CDR1 MGHRA, CDR2 YSYEKL. V gave up 2 bases and J gave up 7 bases; unmatched junction bases: 11. The CDR3 is made up of 17 amino acids. In DNA form, the CDR3 reads TGCGCCAGCAGCCAACATGCCGGGACAGGGGTGAGGAATGAGCAGTTCTTC. Translating it yields CASSQHAGTGVRNEQFF.

This chain links TRBV6-6 with TRBJ1-2; 8 bases match TRBD1. Germline assignment: CDR1 MNHNY and CDR2 SVGAGI (reference sequence). This CDR3 is built from 15 residues. Germline trimming cut 2 bases from V and 3 bases from J; bases unmatched to any gene: 5. This chain's CDR3 is CASSYPPGQDYGYTF. Written as DNA, the CDR3 is TGTGCCAGCAGTTACCCCCCGGGACAGGACTATGGCTACACCTTC.

This clone has a single count. This CDR3 reads CASSSEGRYGYTF. CDR3 sequence (DNA): TGTGCCAGCAGCTCAGAGGGCCGCTATGGCTACACCTTC. The chain is built from TRBV7-2 and TRBJ1-2; D not certain. Germline loops: CDR1 SGHTA, CDR2 FQGNSA. V was cut by 4 bases and J by 4 bases, with 10 bases left in between. This CDR3 has 13 amino acids.

This chain links TRBV6-6 with TRBJ1-6; the D is unclear. The CDR3 spans 16 residues. Per germline, CDR1 MNHNY and CDR2 SVGAGI (reference sequence). V lost 6 bases and J lost 0, with 12 bases in between. The CDR3 reads CASRKGGSSYNSPLHF. In DNA, the CDR3 is TGTGCCAGCAGAAAGGGTGGGAGCTCCTATAATTCACCCCTCCACTTT.

Worth noting for this clone: Because it lacks the conserved phenylalanine or tryptophan at the end, this CDR3 is likely a read error. The V and J genes are TRBV15 and TRBJ1-3; a weak D match, TRBD1 (6 bases). Trimming left V 5 bases short and J 7 bases short, with 15 bases between. This CDR3 is 14 amino acids long. CDR1 LNHNV and CDR2 YYDKDF come from the germline V gene (reference sequence). The CDR3 region has the DNA TGTGCCACCAGCGAGGGACAAAGCGGGAACACCATATATCTT. This translates into CATSEGQSGNTIYL.

The V gene is TRBV9, the J gene TRBJ2-2; 7 positions match TRBD1. The ends lost 1 base at V and 0 bases at J; junction bases unmatched: 9. Germline CDR1 and CDR2: SGDLS and YYNGEE. The CDR3 totals 18 residues. The CDR3 DNA reads as TGTGCCAGCAGCGTAAACCTCGAAGGGGGCCCGAACACCGGGGAGCTGTTTTTT. This encodes CASSVNLEGGPNTGELFF. Filled out from reference TRBV9 and TRBJ2-2, the complete variable domain reads DSGVTQTPKHLITATGQRVTLRCSPRSGDLSVYWYQQSLDQGLQFLIQYYNGEERAKGNILERFSAQQFPDLHSELNLSSLELGDSALYFCASSVNLEGGPNTGELFFGEGSRLTVL.

The gene calls are TRBV4-3 and TRBJ2-4; perhaps TRBD2 as D (5 bases). This CDR3 is 14 amino acids long. Germline V lookup: CDR1 LGHNA, CDR2 YSLEER. V lost 0 bases to trimming and J lost 8 bases, with 11 bases between them. The CDR3: CASSQDDIGDIQYF. For the CDR3, the DNA is TGCGCCAGCAGCCAAGATGACATCGGGGACATTCAGTACTTC.

The count of this clone is one. The rearrangement joins TRBV11-2 to TRBJ1-1; 8 nucleotides match TRBD1. The junction had 8 bases not matched to a gene; V was cut back by 5 bases and J by 0 bases. This CDR3 region has 16 residues. CDR1 is SGHAT, CDR2 FQNNGV, per germline. The chain's CDR3 is CASSLGTGIMNTEAFF. The CDR3 DNA reads as TGTGCCAGCAGCCTCGGGACAGGCATAATGAACACTGAAGCTTTCTTT.

This chain links TRBV4-1 with TRBJ2-1; tentative D call: TRBD2 (6 bases). V was pared by 2 bases and J by 8 bases, with 22 bases between. This CDR3 contains 17 residues. Germline V gene data show CDR1 as MGHRA and CDR2 as YSYEKL. The CDR3 loop reads CASSQLGDSMTRDEQFF. CDR3 sequence (DNA): TGCGCCAGCAGCCAATTAGGGGACTCGATGACGCGAGATGAGCAGTTCTTC.

This clone showed up just a few times. The rearrangement uses TRBV5-4 and TRBJ1-1; 7 bases fit TRBD1. Germline assignment: CDR1 SGHNT and CDR2 YYREEE (reference sequence). The V gene end was trimmed by 2 bases and the J gene end by 4 bases; junction bases not matched to a gene: 5. The CDR3 is made up of 14 amino acids. This chain's CDR3 is CASSFRGLITEAFF. Written as DNA, the CDR3 is TGTGCCAGCAGCTTTAGGGGGCTGATCACTGAAGCTTTCTTT. The full variable domain, rest sourced from reference TRBV5-4 and TRBJ1-1, is ETGVTQSPTHLIKTRGQQVTLRCSSQSGHNTVSWYQQALGQGPQFIFQYYREEENGRGNFPPRFSGLQFPNYSSELNVNALELDDSALYLCASSFRGLITEAFFGQGTRLTVV.

This chain joins TRBV29-1 and TRBJ2-3; D is perhaps TRBD1 (7 bases). Germline V lookup: CDR1 SQVTM, CDR2 ANQGSEA. This CDR3 has 14 residues. Trimming left V 5 bases short and J 0 bases short, with 12 bases between. The CDR3 DNA reads TGCAGCGTTCGGAGGGGGCTTAGCACAGATACGCAGTATTTT. This gives the protein CSVRRGLSTDTQYF.

This clone occurred once. The chain is built from TRBV30 and TRBJ1-1; D remains unclear. Germline values: CDR1 GTSNPN, CDR2 SVGIG (reference sequence). Trimming took off 1 base at V and 5 bases at J, with 8 bases between the two ends. This CDR3 is built from 12 residues. CDR3 DNA: TGTGCCTGGAGTGGCCCGGGGACTGAAGCTTTCTTT. Its protein product is CAWSGPGTEAFF.

The chain joins TRBV2 to TRBJ1-2; TRBD1 matches at 8 bases. The junction had 5 bases not matched to a gene; V was cut back by 4 bases and J by 4 bases. Germline V gene lookup returns CDR1 SNHLY and CDR2 FYNNEI. CDR3 size: 14 residues. CDR3 bases: TGTGCCAGCAGTGCGGACAGGGAGGCCTATGGCTACACCTTC. The encoded protein is CASSADREAYGYTF.

The chain links TRBV5-1 to TRBJ2-7, with D perhaps TRBD1 (5 bases). Germline CDR1 and CDR2: SGHRS and YFSETQ. Deletions cut 1 base from V and 3 bases from J, with 17 bases between. The CDR3 has 16 residues. The CDR3 protein is CASSLTPWTRNYEQYF. For the CDR3, the DNA is TGCGCCAGCAGCTTGACTCCTTGGACACGGAACTACGAGCAGTACTTC.

The V call is TRBV7-3, the J call TRBJ2-5; the D gene is possibly TRBD1 (6 bases). The V end was cut by 3 bases, the J end by 1 base, with 9 bases between. CDR3 length equals 14 residues. The germline gives CDR1 SGHTA, CDR2 FQGTGA. The CDR3 spells CASSFQGTQETQYF. The DNA for the CDR3 is TGTGCCAGCAGCTTCCAGGGGACCCAAGAGACCCAGTACTTC.

This chain connects TRBV11-2 to TRBJ2-2, with TRBD2 matching 12 bases. The CDR3 is 16 amino acids. Germline V gene data show CDR1 as SGHAT and CDR2 as FQNNGV. The ends lost 5 bases at V and 6 bases at J; junction bases unmatched: 7. The CDR3 sequence: CASSTSSGGAPGELFF. CDR3 bases: TGTGCCAGCAGCACCTCTAGCGGGGGGGCCCCCGGGGAGCTGTTTTTT.

Regarding this clone: The junction shows a germline mismatch at one end, possibly a read error. The chain uses TRBV4-1 and TRBJ1-2; D remains ambiguous. The CDR3 spans 16 residues. Germline V CDR1 and CDR2: MGHRA, YSYEKL. The CDR3 reads CASSQAEDPSNYSYTF. Here the CDR3 DNA reads TGCGCCAGCAGCCAAGCGGAGGATCCCTCTAACTATAGCTACACCTTC.

The V call is TRBV10-3, the J call TRBJ1-2; D is possibly TRBD1 (6 bases). V lost 4 bases and J lost 10, with 13 bases in between. Germline V gene lookup returns CDR1 ENHRY and CDR2 SYGVKD. The CDR3 is made up of 12 amino acids. The CDR3 is CAISAQGLTYTF. The CDR3 DNA sequence: TGTGCCATCAGTGCACAGGGATTGACCTACACCTTC.